This T cell receptor beta chain was obtained from a study of blood T cell repertoires in COVID-19. In the study overall: The origin of the acute and convalescent COVID-19 samples was the United States, Italy and Spain.

TCRdb's copy holds only in-frame clones and misses some; the assay was immunoSEQ multiplex PCR. The table includes roughly 500,000 clones, 88% detected once. V was cut by 5 bases and J by 7 bases, with 14 bases left in between. The germline V gene encodes CDR1 KGHSH and CDR2 LQKENI. This CDR3 contains 13 residues. Sequenced input: PBMCs or T cells enriched from blood (not recorded which). The V gene is TRBV18, the J gene TRBJ1-1; D is perhaps TRBD1 (6 bases). The origin of this receptor is a woman between 55 and 75 years old who had recovered from COVID-19. The CDR3 spells CASSSIEQGEAFF. The CDR3 coding sequence is TGTGCCAGCTCATCTATTGAACAGGGTGAAGCTTTCTTT.